The next 19 T cell receptor beta chains were all read from a single sample in a study. TCRdb itself ran the 5' RACE reads through MiXCR, one entry per CDR3 protein. In the table there are roughly 42,000 distinct CDR3 sequences, roughly 30% of which are singletons. The sequenced material came from tumor-infiltrating memory CD4+ T cells sorted from the breast tumor. Subset in this sample: memory CD4+ T cells, CD4+CD45RO+CD25-. These receptors came from a female donor with breast cancer.

J is TRBJ2-3 and V is TRBV9; D remains unclear. This CDR3 has 13 amino acids. V was shortened by 0 bases and J by 5 bases, with 7 bases between the two germline ends. The germline gives CDR1 SGDLS, CDR2 YYNGEE. Here the CDR3 reads CASSVAVRDTQYF. CDR3 bases: TGTGCCAGCAGCGTAGCCGTAAGAGATACGCAGTATTTT.

This chain joins TRBV20-1 and TRBJ2-7, with 8 bases fitting TRBD2. This CDR3 spans 16 amino acids. With 0 bases clipped from V and 1 base from J, the junction kept 8 bases outside the gene matches. Per the germline V gene, CDR1 is DFQATT and CDR2 is SNEGSKA (reference sequence). The CDR3 reads CSARDLNSGDSYEQYF. The CDR3 DNA follows: TGCAGTGCTAGAGATCTCAATAGCGGGGATTCCTACGAGCAGTACTTC.

Concerning this clonotype itself: Likely a read error: the CDR3 ends without its conserved phenylalanine or tryptophan. This chain joins TRBV9 and TRBJ2-3, with TRBD1 matching 9 bases. The CDR3 is 15 amino acids. The germline gives CDR1 SGDLS, CDR2 YYNGEE. V lost 0 bases, J lost 4 bases, and 3 bases stayed unmatched. The CDR3 DNA follows: TGTGCCAGCAGCGTAGGGGGACAGGGTGCAGATACGCAGTATCTT. It codes for CASSVGGQGADTQYL.

This clonotype has a handful of counts. The J gene is TRBJ2-3, the V gene TRBV4-3; D may be TRBD2 (5 bases). This CDR3 region has 19 residues. Trimming took off 2 bases at V and 0 bases at J, with 21 bases between the two ends. The V gene's germline CDR1 is LGHNA and CDR2 YSLEER. CDR3 nucleotides: TGCGCCAGCAGCCAAATTGCAGCGGTCTCGGGATCGAGCACAGATACGCAGTATTTT. Its protein product is CASSQIAAVSGSSTDTQYF.

This clonotype was detected ten times or more. This rearrangement joins TRBV20-1 to TRBJ1-4; 7 bases align to TRBD1. This CDR3 comprises 13 residues. Trimming at V came to 6 bases and at J to 8 bases, leaving 9 bases not matched to a gene. Germline CDR1 DFQATT, CDR2 SNEGSKA (reference sequence). The DNA for the CDR3 is TGCAGTGCCCCGACAGGGACTAGGGAAAAACTGTTTTTT. Amino acid sequence: CSAPTGTREKLFF.

This clonotype was picked up a small number of times. The rearrangement links TRBV7-3 to TRBJ2-2, with no clear D. The V gene's germline CDR1 is SGHTA and CDR2 FQGTGA. This CDR3 region has 17 residues. With 2 bases removed from V and 4 bases from J, the gap between germline ends came to 17 bases. CDR3 sequence reads: CASSLRRPGLTTGELFF. The DNA for the CDR3 is TGTGCCAGCAGCTTACGTAGGCCCGGCCTCACCACCGGGGAGCTGTTTTTT.

This chain connects TRBV20-1 to TRBJ2-1; D might be TRBD1 (6 bases). The CDR3 sequence is 16 residues long. From germline, CDR1 is DFQATT and CDR2 SNEGSKA (reference sequence). V was cut by 1 base and J by 0 bases, with 13 bases left in between. The CDR3 sequence: CSARGGTSGSYNEQFF. The CDR3 coding sequence is TGCAGTGCTAGAGGAGGGACATCCGGCTCCTACAATGAGCAGTTCTTC.

This sequence joins TRBV14 and TRBJ2-1; D gene ambiguous. Germline V gives CDR1 SGHDN, CDR2 FVKESK. With 0 bases removed from V and 7 bases from J, the gap between germline ends came to 7 bases. This CDR3 region has 13 residues. Here the CDR3 reads CASSQDKWNEQFF. CDR3 nucleotides: TGTGCCAGCAGCCAAGATAAGTGGAATGAGCAGTTCTTC.

The chain carries TRBV7-6 and TRBJ2-7; 8 nucleotides line up with TRBD1. The CDR3 is 12 residues long. Germline-derived CDR1 and CDR2 are SGHVS and FNYEAQ. The V gene end was trimmed by 10 bases and the J gene end by 5 bases; junction bases not matched to a gene: 7. The CDR3 sequence is CAIDRGEDEQYF. The CDR3 DNA sequence: TGTGCCATCGACAGGGGCGAGGACGAGCAGTACTTC. Full variable domain (rest looked up from reference TRBV7-6 and TRBJ2-7): GAGVSQSPRYKVTKRGQDVALRCDPISGHVSLYWYRQALGQGPEFLTYFNYEAQQDKSGLPNDRFSAERPEGSISTLTIQRTEQRDSAMYRCAIDRGEDEQYFGPGTRLTVT.

This clonotype has more than one count but fewer than ten. The chain employs TRBV24-1 and TRBJ2-1, with D unresolved. Trimming left V 7 bases short and J 4 bases short, with 22 bases between. The CDR3 length is 17 residues. Germline V CDR1 and CDR2: KGHDR, SFDVKD. CDR3 region: CATSGASGLPEYNEQFF. CDR3 nucleotides: TGTGCCACCAGCGGCGCCTCTGGGCTACCAGAGTACAATGAGCAGTTCTTC.

About this clonotype itself: One end of the junction varies from germline; a read error may be responsible. V gene TRBV4-1 combines with J gene TRBJ2-7; TRBD2 agrees at 7 bases. The CDR3 has 13 amino acids. Germline lookup yields CDR1 MGHRA and CDR2 YSYEKL. The CDR3: CASSPASGYEQYF. As DNA, the CDR3 is TGTGCCAGCAGCCCGGCTAGCGGCTACGAGCAGTACTTC.

The chain has TRBV30 and TRBJ1-6, with TRBD1 matching 11 bases. The CDR3 totals 13 residues. J was trimmed by 10 bases and V by 4 bases; bases with no gene match: 3. The germline V gene has CDR1 GTSNPN and CDR2 SVGIG (reference sequence). CDR3 coding DNA: TGTGCCTGGAAGGGACAGGGGGAATCACCCCTCCACTTT. This gives the protein CAWKGQGESPLHF. Variable domain in full (rest from reference TRBV30 and TRBJ1-6): SQTIHQWPATLVQPVGSPLSLECTVEGTSNPNLYWYRQAAGRGLQLLFYSVGIGQISSEVPQNLSASRPQDRQFILSSKKLLLSDSGFYLCAWKGQGESPLHFGNGTRLTVT.

This clonotype was seen a few times. This chain connects TRBV4-2 to TRBJ2-6; no reliable D call. Germline CDR1 and CDR2: LGHNA and YNFKEQ. V gave up 6 bases and J gave up 2 bases, with 14 bases separating them. The CDR3 is 16 amino acids. The CDR3 reads CASSYGPGTGANVLTF. CDR3 sequence (DNA): TGTGCCAGCAGTTACGGCCCGGGTACTGGGGCCAACGTCCTGACTTTC.

This clonotype was detected ten times or more. The CDR3 DNA follows: TGCGCCAGCAGCCTAGCGGGGGGGCTGGGTGAGCAGTTCTTC. As protein: CASSLAGGLGEQFF. The chain uses TRBV4-1 and TRBJ2-1, with TRBD2 matching 11 bases. The V gene end was trimmed by 4 bases and the J gene end by 9 bases; junction bases not matched to a gene: 5. There are 14 residues in the CDR3. Germline V CDR1 and CDR2: MGHRA, YSYEKL.

The chain has TRBV7-9 and TRBJ1-1; the D gene is possibly TRBD1 (5 bases). CDR1 is SEHNR, CDR2 FQNEAQ, per germline (reference sequence). This CDR3 has 17 amino acids. V lost 3 bases to trimming and J lost 1 base, with 18 bases between them. The CDR3 loop is CASSLPAGWSTNTEAFF. The CDR3 DNA follows: TGTGCCAGCAGCTTGCCGGCAGGGTGGTCAACGAACACTGAAGCTTTCTTT.

Of note for this clonotype: A much larger clone sits a single nucleotide away, making a read error possible. V usage is TRBV6-5 and J usage is TRBJ2-7; no definite D call. Germline V gene lookup returns CDR1 MNHEY and CDR2 SVGAGI. The length of the CDR3 is 11 residues. The CDR3 DNA reads as TGTGCCAGCAGTTATGGCTACGCGCAGTACTTC. The encoded protein is CASSYGYAQYF.

As to this clonotype: A read error may be the cause here, since a much bigger clone is one base away. The chain joins TRBV6-5 to TRBJ2-2; D unclear. The germline V gene has CDR1 MNHEY and CDR2 SVGAGI. The CDR3 is 13 amino acids. With 0 bases removed from V and 6 bases from J, the gap between germline ends came to 5 bases. The CDR3 DNA reads as TGTGCCAGCAGTTACTCGCCGGCCGGGGAGCTGTTTTTT. Translated: CASSYSPAGELFF.

As for this clonotype: The junction departs from germline at one end; a sequencing error may be responsible. V usage is TRBV4-1 and J usage is TRBJ1-3; D call uncertain. CDR1 is MGHRA, CDR2 YSYEKL, per germline. This CDR3 is built from 16 residues. CDR3 sequence (DNA): TGCGCCAGCAGCCAAGACTTGACATTCTCTGGAAACACCATACATTTT. Residues: CASSQDLTFSGNTIHF.

This chain uses TRBV6-2 or TRBV6-3 with TRBJ1-1; the D gene is possibly TRBD1 (5 bases). The CDR3 is 11 amino acids. Trimming removed 10 bases from V and 4 bases from J, with 10 bases in between. The germline gives CDR1 MNHEY, CDR2 SVGEGT. CDR3 DNA: TGTGCCACCGGGGGGATCACTGAAGCTTTCTTT. This translates into CATGGITEAFF.